The 3 T cell receptor beta chains below come from one sample, sequenced in a study of metastatic and nonmetastatic thyroid tumors. Not a single patient had been given any form of treatment at any point before undergoing thyroid surgery. TCRdb re-called the PCR reads with MiXCR. The table lists about 33,000 clones, about 18% of them singletons, with around 12% in the top ten. The sample consisted of blood. The receptors stem from a male donor with papillary thyroid cancer or a benign thyroid nodule (not recorded which). Some clones in this sample may be carry-over from other donors' samples.

The gene calls are TRBV20-1 and TRBJ1-4; no definite D call. Germline values: CDR1 DFQATT, CDR2 SNEGSKA (reference sequence). The germline V and J ends were trimmed by 4 bases and 7 bases, with 16 bases remaining between them. This CDR3 contains 14 residues. CDR3 amino acids: CSAIDVDVGEKLFF. The CDR3 DNA reads TGCAGTGCTATAGATGTGGACGTCGGTGAAAAACTGTTTTTT.

This clone was counted many times. The rearrangement links TRBV28 to TRBJ1-4; TRBD1 aligns across 8 bases. Germline loops: CDR1 MDHEN, CDR2 SYDVKM. CDR3 length: 12 residues. After removal of 8 bases from V and 8 bases from J, the junction contained 4 bases not matched to a gene. The CDR3, as DNA: TGTGCCAGCCAGGGGGCCGGGGAAAAACTGTTTTTT. Translating it yields CASQGAGEKLFF.

This clone has at least ten counts. The gene calls are TRBV18 and TRBJ2-2; 7 bases align to TRBD1. Germline CDR1 reads KGHSH; CDR2 reads LQKENI. The V and J ends lost 3 bases and 2 bases, in that order; junction bases with no gene match: 3. There are 15 residues in the CDR3. CDR3 nucleotides: TGTGCCAGCTCACCTGGACAGGTTAACACCGGGGAGCTGTTTTTT. As protein: CASSPGQVNTGELFF. The full variable domain, in which reference TRBV18 and TRBJ2-2 provide the parts outside the CDR3, is NAGVMQNPRHLVRRRGQEARLRCSPMKGHSHVYWYRQLPEEGLKFMVYLQKENIIDESGMPKERFSAEFPKEGPSILRIQQVVRGDSAAYFCASSPGQVNTGELFFGEGSRLTVL.